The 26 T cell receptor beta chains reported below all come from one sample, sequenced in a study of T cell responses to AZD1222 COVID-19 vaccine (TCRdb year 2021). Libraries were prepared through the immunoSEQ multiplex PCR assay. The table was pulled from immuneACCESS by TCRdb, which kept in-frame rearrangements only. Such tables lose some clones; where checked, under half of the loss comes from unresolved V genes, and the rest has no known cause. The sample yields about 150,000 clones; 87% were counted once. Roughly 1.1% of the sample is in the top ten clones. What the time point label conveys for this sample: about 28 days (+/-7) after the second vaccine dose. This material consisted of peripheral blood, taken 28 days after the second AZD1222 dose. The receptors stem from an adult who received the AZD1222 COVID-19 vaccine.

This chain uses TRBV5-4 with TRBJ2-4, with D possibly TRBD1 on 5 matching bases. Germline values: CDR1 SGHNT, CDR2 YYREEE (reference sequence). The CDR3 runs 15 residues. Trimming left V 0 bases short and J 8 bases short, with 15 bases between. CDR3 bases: TGTGCCAGCAGCTTGGAACCAGGGATCGTTGACATTCAGTACTTC. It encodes CASSLEPGIVDIQYF. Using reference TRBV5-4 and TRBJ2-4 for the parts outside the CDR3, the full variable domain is ETGVTQSPTHLIKTRGQQVTLRCSSQSGHNTVSWYQQALGQGPQFIFQYYREEENGRGNFPPRFSGLQFPNYSSELNVNALELDDSALYLCASSLEPGIVDIQYFGAGTRLSVL.

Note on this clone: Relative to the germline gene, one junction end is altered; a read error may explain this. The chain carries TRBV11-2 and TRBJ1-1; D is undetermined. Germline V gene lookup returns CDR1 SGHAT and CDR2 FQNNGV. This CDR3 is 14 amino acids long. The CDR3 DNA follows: TGTGTCAGCAGCTTAGTTCCGGTCTCGGCTGAAGCTTTCTTT. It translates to CVSSLVPVSAEAFF.

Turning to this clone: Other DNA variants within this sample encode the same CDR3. CDR3 DNA sequence: TGTGCCAGCTCACCACCAGGAGGGTACACTGAAGCTTTCTTT. Amino acid sequence: CASSPPGGYTEAFF. The chain joins TRBV18 to TRBJ1-1; D remains ambiguous. In germline, CDR1 is KGHSH, CDR2 LQKENI. The V and J ends lost 0 bases and 3 bases respectively, with 8 bases between them. The CDR3 consists of 14 residues. Complete variable domain (other parts from reference TRBV18 and TRBJ1-1): NAGVMQNPRHLVRRRGQEARLRCSPMKGHSHVYWYRQLPEEGLKFMVYLQKENIIDESGMPKERFSAEFPKEGPSILRIQQVVRGDSAAYFCASSPPGGYTEAFFGQGTRLTVV.

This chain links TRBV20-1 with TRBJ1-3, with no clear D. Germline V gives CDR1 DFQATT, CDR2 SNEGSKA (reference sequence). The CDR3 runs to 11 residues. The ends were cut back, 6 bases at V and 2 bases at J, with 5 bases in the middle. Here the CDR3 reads CSASPGNTIYF. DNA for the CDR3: TGCAGTGCAAGCCCTGGAAACACCATATATTTT.

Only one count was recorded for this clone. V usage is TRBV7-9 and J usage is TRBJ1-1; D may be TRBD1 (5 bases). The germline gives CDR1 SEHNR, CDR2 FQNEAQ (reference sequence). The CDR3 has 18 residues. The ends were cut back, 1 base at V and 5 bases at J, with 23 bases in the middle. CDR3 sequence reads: CASSLVSGDRHLSTEAFF. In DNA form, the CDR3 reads TGTGCCAGCAGCTTAGTCTCTGGGGACCGACACCTATCGACTGAAGCTTTCTTT.

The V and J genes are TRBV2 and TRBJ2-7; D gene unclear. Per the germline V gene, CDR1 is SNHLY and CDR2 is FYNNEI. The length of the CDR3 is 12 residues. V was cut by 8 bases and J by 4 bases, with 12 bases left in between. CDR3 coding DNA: TGTGCCAGCTCGTCAGAACTATACGAGCAGTACTTC. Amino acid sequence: CASSSELYEQYF.

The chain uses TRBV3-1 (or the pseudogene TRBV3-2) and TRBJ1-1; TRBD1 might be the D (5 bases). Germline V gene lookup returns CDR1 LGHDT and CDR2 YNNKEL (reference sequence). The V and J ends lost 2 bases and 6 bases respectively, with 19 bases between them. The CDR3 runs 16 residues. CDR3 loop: CASSQFPRLSRAEAFF. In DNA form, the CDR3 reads TGTGCCAGCAGCCAATTCCCGAGACTGAGCAGGGCTGAAGCTTTCTTT.

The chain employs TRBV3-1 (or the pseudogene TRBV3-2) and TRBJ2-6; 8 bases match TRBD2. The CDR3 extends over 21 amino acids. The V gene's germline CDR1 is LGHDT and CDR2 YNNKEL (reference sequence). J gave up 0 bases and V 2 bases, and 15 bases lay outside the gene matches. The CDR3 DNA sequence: TGTGCCAGCAGCCAAAAAGGATCGGGGGGGCGAAAACACTCTGGGGCCAACGTCCTGACTTTC. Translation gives CASSQKGSGGRKHSGANVLTF.

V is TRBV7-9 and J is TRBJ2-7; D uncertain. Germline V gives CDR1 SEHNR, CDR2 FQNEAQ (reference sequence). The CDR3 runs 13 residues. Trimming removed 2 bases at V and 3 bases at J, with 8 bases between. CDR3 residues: CASSLSVGYEQYF. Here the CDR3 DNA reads TGTGCCAGCAGCTTAAGCGTGGGCTACGAGCAGTACTTC.

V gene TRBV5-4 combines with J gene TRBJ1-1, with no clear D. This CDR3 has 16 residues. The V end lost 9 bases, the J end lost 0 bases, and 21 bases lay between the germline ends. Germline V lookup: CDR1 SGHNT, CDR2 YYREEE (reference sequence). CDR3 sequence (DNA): TGTGCCACCAAGGCCCCCGGACGGAACATGAACACTGAAGCTTTCTTT. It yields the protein CATKAPGRNMNTEAFF.

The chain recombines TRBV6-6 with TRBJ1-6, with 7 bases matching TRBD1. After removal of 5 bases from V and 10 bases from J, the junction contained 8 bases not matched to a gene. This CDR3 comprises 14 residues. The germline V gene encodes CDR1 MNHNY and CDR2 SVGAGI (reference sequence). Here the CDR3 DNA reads TGTGCCAGCAGTCCGAACAGGGGCAAATCACCCCTCCACTTT. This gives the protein CASSPNRGKSPLHF.

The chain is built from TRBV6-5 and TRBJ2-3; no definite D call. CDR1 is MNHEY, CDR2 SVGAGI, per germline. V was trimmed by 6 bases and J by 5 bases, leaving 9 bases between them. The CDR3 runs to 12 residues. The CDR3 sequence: CASSPRVDTQYF. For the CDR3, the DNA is TGTGCCAGCAGCCCAAGGGTAGATACGCAGTATTTT.

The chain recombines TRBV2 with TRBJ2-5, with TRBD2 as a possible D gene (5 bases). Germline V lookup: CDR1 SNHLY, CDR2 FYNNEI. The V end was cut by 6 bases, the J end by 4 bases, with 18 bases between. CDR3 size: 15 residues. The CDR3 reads CASRPTTSEGETQYF. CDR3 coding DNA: TGTGCCAGCAGACCGACTACCTCAGAGGGAGAGACCCAGTACTTC.

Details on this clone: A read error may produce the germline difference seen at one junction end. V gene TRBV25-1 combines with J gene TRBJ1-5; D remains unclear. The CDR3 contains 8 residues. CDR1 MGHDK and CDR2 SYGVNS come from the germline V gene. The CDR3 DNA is TGTGCCTCCCTAATGGACCCTTTT. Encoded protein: CASLMDPF. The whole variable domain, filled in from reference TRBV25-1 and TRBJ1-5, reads EADIYQTPRYLVIGTGKKITLECSQTMGHDKMYWYQQDPGMELHLIHYSYGVNSTEKGDLSSESTVSRIRTEHFPLTLESARPSHTSQYLCASLMDPFGDGTRLSIL.

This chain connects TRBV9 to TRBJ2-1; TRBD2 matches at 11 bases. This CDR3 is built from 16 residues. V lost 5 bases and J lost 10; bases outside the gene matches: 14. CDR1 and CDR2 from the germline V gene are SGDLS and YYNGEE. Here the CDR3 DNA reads TGTGCCAGCAGTGTTGGGACTAGCGGTGTGGGCGACGAGCAGTTCTTC. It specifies CASSVGTSGVGDEQFF.

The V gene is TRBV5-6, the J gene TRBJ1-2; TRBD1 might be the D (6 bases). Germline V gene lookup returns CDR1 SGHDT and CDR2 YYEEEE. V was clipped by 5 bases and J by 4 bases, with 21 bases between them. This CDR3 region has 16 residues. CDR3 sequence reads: CASRDSMRGSGYGYTF. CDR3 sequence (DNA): TGTGCCAGCAGAGACTCTATGAGGGGGTCTGGCTATGGCTACACCTTC.

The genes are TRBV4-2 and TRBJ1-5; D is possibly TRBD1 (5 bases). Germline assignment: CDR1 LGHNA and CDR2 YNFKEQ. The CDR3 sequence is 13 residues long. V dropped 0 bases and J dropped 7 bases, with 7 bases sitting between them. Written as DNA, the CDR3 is TGTGCCAGCAGCCAAGATCCAGGGCAGCCCCAGCATTTT. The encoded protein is CASSQDPGQPQHF.

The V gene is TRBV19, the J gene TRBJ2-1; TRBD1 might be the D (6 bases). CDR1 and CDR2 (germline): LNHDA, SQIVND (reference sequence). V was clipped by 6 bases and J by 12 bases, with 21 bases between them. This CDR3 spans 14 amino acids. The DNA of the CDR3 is TGTGCCAGTAGGTCCGGGACACCGTGGGTTGGGCAGTTCTTC. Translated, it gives CASRSGTPWVGQFF.

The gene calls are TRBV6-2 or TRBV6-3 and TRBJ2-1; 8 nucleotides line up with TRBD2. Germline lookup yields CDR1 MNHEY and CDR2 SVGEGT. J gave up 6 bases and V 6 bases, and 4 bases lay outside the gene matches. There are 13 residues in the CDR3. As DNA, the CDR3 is TGTGCCAGCAGGCCTCTAGCGGGCAATGAGCAGTTCTTC. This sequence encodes CASRPLAGNEQFF.

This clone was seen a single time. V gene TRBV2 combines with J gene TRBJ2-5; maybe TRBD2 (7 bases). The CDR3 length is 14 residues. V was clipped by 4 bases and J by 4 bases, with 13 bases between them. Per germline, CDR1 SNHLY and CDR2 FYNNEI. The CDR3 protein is CASSASGGLETQYF. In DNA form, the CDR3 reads TGTGCCAGCAGTGCTTCGGGGGGCCTAGAGACCCAGTACTTC.

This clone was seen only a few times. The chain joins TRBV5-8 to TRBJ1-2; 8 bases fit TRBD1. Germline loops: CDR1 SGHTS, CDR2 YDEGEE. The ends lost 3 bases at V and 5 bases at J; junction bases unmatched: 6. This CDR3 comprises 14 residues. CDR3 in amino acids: CASSSRTGSYGYTF. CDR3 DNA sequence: TGTGCCAGCAGCTCGAGGACAGGGTCTTATGGCTACACCTTC.

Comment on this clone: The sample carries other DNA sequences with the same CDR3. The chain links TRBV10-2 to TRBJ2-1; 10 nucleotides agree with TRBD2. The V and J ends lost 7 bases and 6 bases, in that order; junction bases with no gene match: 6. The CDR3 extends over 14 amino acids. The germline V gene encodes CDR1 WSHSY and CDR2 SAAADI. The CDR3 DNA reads TGCGCCAGCAAGAGGGGGACTAGCGTCAATGAGCAGTTCTTC. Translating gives CASKRGTSVNEQFF.

The CDR3 DNA reads TGTGCCAGCAGATCTAGCGGGGGGGCCGCCTACGAGCAGTACTTC. As protein: CASRSSGGAAYEQYF. This rearrangement joins TRBV7-2 to TRBJ2-7; 12 positions agree with TRBD2. CDR1 is SGHTA and CDR2 is FQGNSA in the germline V gene. After removal of 6 bases from V and 2 bases from J, the junction contained 5 bases not matched to a gene. The CDR3 has 15 residues.

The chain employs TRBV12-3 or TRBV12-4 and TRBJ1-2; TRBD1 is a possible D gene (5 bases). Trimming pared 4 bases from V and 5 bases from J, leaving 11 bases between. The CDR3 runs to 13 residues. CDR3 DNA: TGTGCCAGCAGTTCCGGGACCACTTATGGCTACACCTTC. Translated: CASSSGTTYGYTF.

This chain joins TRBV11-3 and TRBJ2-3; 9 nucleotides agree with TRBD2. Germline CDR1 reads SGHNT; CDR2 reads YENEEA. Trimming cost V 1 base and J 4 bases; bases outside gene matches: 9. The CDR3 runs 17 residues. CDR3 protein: CASSLGWSGGIPDTQYF. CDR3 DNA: TGTGCCAGCAGCTTAGGTTGGAGCGGGGGGATCCCAGATACGCAGTATTTT.

The CDR3 nucleotides are TGTGCCAGCAGCCACGGGGGCAGGGCTTCTGAAAAACTGTTTTTT. It encodes CASSHGGRASEKLFF. V is TRBV3-1 (or the pseudogene TRBV3-2) and J is TRBJ1-4; a weak D match, TRBD1 (6 bases). Between the trimmed V and J ends, which lost 3 bases and 7 bases, there was a span of 15 bases. CDR3 length equals 15 residues. Germline V gives CDR1 LGHDT, CDR2 YNNKEL (reference sequence).